This T cell receptor (beta chain) was retrieved from a study of blood T cell repertoires in COVID-19. This clone has only one observation. TCRdb's table, derived via immunoSEQ multiplex PCR, lists solely in-frame clones and lacks some. The sample lists about 210,000 clones, around 80% occurring once. The CDR3 spans 15 residues. Germline V gives CDR1 SEHNR, CDR2 FQNEAQ (reference sequence). V dropped 5 bases and J dropped 2; count of bases not matched to a gene: 9. The sample consisted of peripheral blood. The TCR sequence derives from a man between 60 and 75 years old with acute or convalescent COVID-19. The chain carries TRBV7-9 and TRBJ2-7; TRBD1 aligns across 7 bases. CDR3 DNA: TGTGCCAGCAGCCAGGGGACAGAAATCACCTACGAGCAGTACTTC. Translating gives CASSQGTEITYEQYF.